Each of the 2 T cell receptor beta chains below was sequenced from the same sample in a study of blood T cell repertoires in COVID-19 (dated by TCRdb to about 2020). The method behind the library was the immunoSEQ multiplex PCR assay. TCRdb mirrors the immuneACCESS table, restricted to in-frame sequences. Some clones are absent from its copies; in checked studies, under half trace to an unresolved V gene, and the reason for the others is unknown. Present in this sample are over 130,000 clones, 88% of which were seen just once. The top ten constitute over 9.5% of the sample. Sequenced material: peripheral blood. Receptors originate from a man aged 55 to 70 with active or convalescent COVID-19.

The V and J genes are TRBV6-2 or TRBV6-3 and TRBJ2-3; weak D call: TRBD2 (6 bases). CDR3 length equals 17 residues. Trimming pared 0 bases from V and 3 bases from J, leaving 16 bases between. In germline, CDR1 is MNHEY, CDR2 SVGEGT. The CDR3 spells CASSYSFGDFGTDTQYF. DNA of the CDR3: TGTGCCAGCAGTTACTCCTTCGGGGACTTTGGGACAGATACGCAGTATTTT.

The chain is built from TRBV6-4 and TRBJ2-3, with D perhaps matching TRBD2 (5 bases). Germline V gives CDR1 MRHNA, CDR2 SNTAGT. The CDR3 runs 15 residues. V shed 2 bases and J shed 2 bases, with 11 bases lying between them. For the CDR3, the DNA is TGTGCCAGCAGTGACAGTCAGCGGCTCACAGATACGCAGTATTTT. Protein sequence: CASSDSQRLTDTQYF.